This T cell receptor beta chain comes out of a study of blood T cell repertoires in COVID-19. Whole-study context: Italy, Spain and the United States were the sources of the convalescent and acute COVID-19 samples. In each case, the material was cDNA or gDNA derived from T cells, B-cell-depleted T cells, or PBMCs.

Authors' processing steps: By means of reference gene primer amplification, nucleated cell counts were estimated. Profiled with immunoSEQ multiplex PCR; TCRdb holds only in-frame clones, not every one. V and J calls and clone size follow that table, whereas D and trimming were derived from the DNA. The sample lists 210,000 or so clones; 84% were seen once. Losses at the gene ends were 6 bases for V and 5 bases for J; bases not matched to a gene: 4. CDR1 is SNHLY, CDR2 FYNNEI, per germline. The CDR3 has 14 amino acids. The genes are TRBV2 and TRBJ2-2; 9 nucleotides agree with TRBD1. This receptor was obtained from a woman in her 50s with active or convalescent COVID-19. The sample comprised peripheral blood. CDR3 bases: TGTGCCAGCAGGGCCGGGACAGGGACCGGGGAGCTGTTTTTT. Its translation is CASRAGTGTGELFF.